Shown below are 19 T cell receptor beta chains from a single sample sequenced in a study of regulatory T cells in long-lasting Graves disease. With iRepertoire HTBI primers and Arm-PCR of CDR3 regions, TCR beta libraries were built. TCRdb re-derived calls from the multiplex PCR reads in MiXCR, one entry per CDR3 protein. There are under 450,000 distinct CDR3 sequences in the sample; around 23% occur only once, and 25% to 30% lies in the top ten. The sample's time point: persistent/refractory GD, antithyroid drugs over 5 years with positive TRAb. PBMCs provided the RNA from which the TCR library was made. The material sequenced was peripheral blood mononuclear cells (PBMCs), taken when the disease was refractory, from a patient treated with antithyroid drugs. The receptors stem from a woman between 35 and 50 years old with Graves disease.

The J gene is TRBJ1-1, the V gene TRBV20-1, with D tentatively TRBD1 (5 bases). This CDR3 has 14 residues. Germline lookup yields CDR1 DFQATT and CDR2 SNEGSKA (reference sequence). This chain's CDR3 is CSAFYGGGNTEAFF. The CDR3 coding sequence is TGCAGCGCATTTTACGGCGGGGGGAACACTGAAGCTTTCTTT.

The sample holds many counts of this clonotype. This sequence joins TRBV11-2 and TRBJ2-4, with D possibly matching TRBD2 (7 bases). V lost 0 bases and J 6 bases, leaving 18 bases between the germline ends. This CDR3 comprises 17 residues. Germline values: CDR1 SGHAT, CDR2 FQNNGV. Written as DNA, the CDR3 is TGTGCCAGCAGCTTAGATGGGGCCTACAGGGAGGGAAACATTCAGTACTTC. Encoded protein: CASSLDGAYREGNIQYF.

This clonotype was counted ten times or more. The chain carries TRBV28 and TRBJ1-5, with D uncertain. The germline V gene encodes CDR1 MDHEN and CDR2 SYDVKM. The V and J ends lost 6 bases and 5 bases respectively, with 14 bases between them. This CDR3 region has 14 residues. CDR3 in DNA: TGTGCCAGCAGGCCCCGGGTACTCTATCAGCCCCAGCATTTT. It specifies CASRPRVLYQPQHF.

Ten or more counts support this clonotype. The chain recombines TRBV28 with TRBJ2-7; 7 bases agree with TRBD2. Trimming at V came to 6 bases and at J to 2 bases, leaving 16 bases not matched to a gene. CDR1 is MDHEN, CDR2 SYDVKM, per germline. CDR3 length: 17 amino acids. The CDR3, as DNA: TGTGCCAGCAGGCCCAGATCGAGCGGGACGGCGGCCTACGAGCAGTACTTC. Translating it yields CASRPRSSGTAAYEQYF.

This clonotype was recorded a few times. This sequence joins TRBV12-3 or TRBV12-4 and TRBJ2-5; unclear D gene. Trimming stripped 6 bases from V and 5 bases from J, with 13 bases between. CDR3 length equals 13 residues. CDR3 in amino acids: CASRESLRETQYF. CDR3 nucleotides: TGTGCCAGCAGGGAATCACTACGGGAGACCCAGTACTTC.

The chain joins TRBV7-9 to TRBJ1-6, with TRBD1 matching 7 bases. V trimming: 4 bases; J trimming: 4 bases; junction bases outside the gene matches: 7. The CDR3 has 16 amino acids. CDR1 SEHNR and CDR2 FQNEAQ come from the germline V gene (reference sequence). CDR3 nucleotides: TGTGCCAGCAGCTCTCGGACAGGCAGATATAATTCACCCCTCCACTTT. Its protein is CASSSRTGRYNSPLHF.

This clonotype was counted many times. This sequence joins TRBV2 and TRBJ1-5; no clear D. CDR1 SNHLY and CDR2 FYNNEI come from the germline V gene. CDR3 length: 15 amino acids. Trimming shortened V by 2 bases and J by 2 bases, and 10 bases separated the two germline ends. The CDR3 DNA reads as TGTGCCAGCAGTGAACAGGAATGGGGCAATCAGCCCCAGCATTTT. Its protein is CASSEQEWGNQPQHF.

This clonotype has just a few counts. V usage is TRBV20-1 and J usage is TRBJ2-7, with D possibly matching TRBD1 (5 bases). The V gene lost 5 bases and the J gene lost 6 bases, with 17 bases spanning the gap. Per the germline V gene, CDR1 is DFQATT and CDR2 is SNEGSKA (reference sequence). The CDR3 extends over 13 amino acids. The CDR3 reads CSAPQDGESEQYF. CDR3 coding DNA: TGCAGTGCTCCACAGGATGGGGAATCCGAGCAGTACTTC.

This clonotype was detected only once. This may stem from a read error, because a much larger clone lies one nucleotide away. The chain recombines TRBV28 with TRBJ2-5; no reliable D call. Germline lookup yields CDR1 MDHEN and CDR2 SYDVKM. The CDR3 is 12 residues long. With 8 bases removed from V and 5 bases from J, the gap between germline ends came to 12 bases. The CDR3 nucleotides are TGTGCCAGCGGGCCCCCGTGGGAGACCCAGTACTTC. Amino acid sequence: CASGPPWETQYF.

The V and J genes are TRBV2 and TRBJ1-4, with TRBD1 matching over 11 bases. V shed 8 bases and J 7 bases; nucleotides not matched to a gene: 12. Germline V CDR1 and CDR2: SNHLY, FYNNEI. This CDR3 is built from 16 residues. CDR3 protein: CASSPGQGVSSEKLFF. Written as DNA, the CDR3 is TGTGCCAGCTCTCCGGGACAGGGGGTTTCTAGTGAAAAACTGTTTTTT.

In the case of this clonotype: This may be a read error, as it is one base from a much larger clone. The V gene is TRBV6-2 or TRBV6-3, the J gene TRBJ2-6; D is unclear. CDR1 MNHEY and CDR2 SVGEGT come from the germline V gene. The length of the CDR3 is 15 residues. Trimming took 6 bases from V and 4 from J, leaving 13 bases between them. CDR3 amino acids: CASRVGVGGANVLTF. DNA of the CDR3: TGTGCCAGCAGAGTAGGTGTAGGGGGGGCCAACGTCCTGACTTTC.

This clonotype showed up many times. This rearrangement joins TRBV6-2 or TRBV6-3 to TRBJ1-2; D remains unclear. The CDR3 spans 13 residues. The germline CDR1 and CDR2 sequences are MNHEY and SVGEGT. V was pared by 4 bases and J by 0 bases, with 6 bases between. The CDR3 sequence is CASSLPPNYGYTF. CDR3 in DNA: TGTGCCAGCAGTTTGCCACCTAACTATGGCTACACCTTC.

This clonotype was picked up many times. This CDR3 reads CASSTTGVNTEAFF. Written as DNA, the CDR3 is TGTGCCAGCAGCACGACAGGGGTGAACACTGAAGCTTTCTTT. The genes are TRBV7-4 and TRBJ1-1; TRBD1 agrees at 8 bases. V was clipped by 5 bases and J by 0 bases; unmatched bases: 2. Germline V gene sequence: CDR1 SGHVT, CDR2 SQSDAQ. The CDR3 sequence is 14 residues long.

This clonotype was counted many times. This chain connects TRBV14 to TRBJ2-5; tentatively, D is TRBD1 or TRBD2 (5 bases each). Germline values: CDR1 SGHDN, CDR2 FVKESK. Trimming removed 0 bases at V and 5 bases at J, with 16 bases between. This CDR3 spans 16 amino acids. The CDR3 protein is CASSQELGVTSETQYF. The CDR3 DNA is TGTGCCAGCAGCCAAGAATTGGGGGTTACTTCGGAGACCCAGTACTTC.

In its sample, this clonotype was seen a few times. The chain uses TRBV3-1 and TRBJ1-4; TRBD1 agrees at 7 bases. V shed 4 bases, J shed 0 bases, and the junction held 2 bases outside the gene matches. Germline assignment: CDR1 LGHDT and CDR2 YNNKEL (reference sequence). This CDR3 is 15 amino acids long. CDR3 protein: CASSPRGTTNEKLFF. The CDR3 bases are TGTGCCAGCAGCCCCAGGGGGACAACTAATGAAAAACTGTTTTTT.

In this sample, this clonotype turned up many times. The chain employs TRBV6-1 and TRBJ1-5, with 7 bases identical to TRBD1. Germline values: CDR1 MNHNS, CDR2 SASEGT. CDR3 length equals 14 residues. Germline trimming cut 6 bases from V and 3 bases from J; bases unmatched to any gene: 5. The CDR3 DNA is TGTGCCAGCAGGACCGGACAGGTCAATCAGCCCCAGCATTTT. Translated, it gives CASRTGQVNQPQHF.

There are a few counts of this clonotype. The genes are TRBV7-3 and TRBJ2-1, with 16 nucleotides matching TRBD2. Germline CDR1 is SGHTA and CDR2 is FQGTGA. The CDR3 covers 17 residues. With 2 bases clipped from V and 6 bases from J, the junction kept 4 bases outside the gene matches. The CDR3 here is CASSLLGTSGRANEQFF. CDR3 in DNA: TGTGCCAGCAGCTTACTGGGGACTAGCGGGAGGGCCAATGAGCAGTTCTTC.

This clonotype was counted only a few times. The chain's CDR3 is CASPGYPSNEQYF. The CDR3 DNA follows: TGTGCCAGCCCGGGGTATCCCTCGAACGAGCAGTACTTC. The rearrangement links TRBV6-1 to TRBJ2-7; the D gene is possibly TRBD2 (5 bases). The V end was cut by 8 bases, the J end by 5 bases, with 16 bases between. This CDR3 contains 13 residues. The germline CDR1 and CDR2 sequences are MNHNS and SASEGT.

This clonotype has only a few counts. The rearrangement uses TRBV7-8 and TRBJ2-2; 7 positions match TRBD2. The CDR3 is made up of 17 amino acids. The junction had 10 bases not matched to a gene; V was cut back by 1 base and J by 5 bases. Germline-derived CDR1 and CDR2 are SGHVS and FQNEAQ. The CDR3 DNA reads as TGTGCCAGCAGCTTAGTGAATCCGGGAGCGGGGACCGGGGAGCTGTTTTTT. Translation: CASSLVNPGAGTGELFF.